The 5 T cell receptor beta chains reported below all come from one sample, sequenced in a study of blood T cell repertoires in COVID-19. Sequenced by immunoSEQ multiplex PCR; TCRdb stores in-frame clones only, minus some. Of approximately 270,000 clones in the sample, roughly nine tenths were seen once. The sample comprised peripheral blood. These receptor sequences come from a young man with active or convalescent COVID-19.

The chain couples TRBV3-1 (or the pseudogene TRBV3-2) to TRBJ1-2, with D unclear. V was cut by 2 bases and J by 0 bases, with 10 bases left in between. The CDR3 contains 15 residues. Germline V gene lookup returns CDR1 LGHDT and CDR2 YNNKEL (reference sequence). CDR3: CASSQLAPTNYGYTF. The DNA for the CDR3 is TGTGCCAGCAGCCAACTGGCCCCAACTAACTATGGCTACACCTTC.

In its sample, this clone was seen once. The V call is TRBV11-2, the J call TRBJ2-7; 14 bases match TRBD2. The junction had 7 bases not matched to a gene; V was cut back by 6 bases and J by 6 bases. Looked up from germline, CDR1 is SGHAT and CDR2 is FQNNGV. CDR3 length: 15 amino acids. This CDR3 is CASRFGLAGGSEQYF. CDR3 coding DNA: TGTGCCAGCAGATTCGGACTAGCGGGAGGAAGCGAGCAGTACTTC.

The V and J genes are TRBV5-4 and TRBJ2-6; 10 bases are a match to TRBD2. Germline CDR1 SGHNT, CDR2 YYREEE (reference sequence). The CDR3 covers 18 residues. After removal of 5 bases from V and 4 bases from J, the junction contained 12 bases not matched to a gene. In nucleotides, the CDR3 is TGTGCCAGCAGTCCCGGGACTAGCGTCGCGACCGGGGCCAACGTCCTGACTTTC. Translation gives CASSPGTSVATGANVLTF.

The chain links TRBV25-1 to TRBJ2-5; 10 positions agree with TRBD2. The CDR3 is made up of 14 amino acids. Trimming took 10 bases from V and 3 from J; bases not matched to a gene: 8. The germline V gene encodes CDR1 MGHDK and CDR2 SYGVNS. CDR3 in DNA: TGTGCCACAGCGGGAGCGGGAGGGAAAGAGACCCAGTACTTC. Residues: CATAGAGGKETQYF.

V and J are TRBV28 and TRBJ1-3, with D maybe TRBD1 (5 bases). CDR3 size: 15 residues. CDR1 is MDHEN and CDR2 is SYDVKM in the germline V gene. Trimming took off 3 bases at V and 0 bases at J, with 9 bases between the two ends. The CDR3 DNA reads TGTGCCAGCAGTTTGCAGGGATACTCTGGAAACACCATATATTTT. It encodes CASSLQGYSGNTIYF.